What follows are 21 T cell receptor beta chains derived from one specimen sequenced in a study of PD-1 blockade in classical Hodgkin lymphoma. Relapse after autologous stem cell transplantation occurred in every patient, and brentuximab vedotin exposure varied. This table comes from immunoSEQ multiplex PCR, and its TCRdb copy is limited to in-frame clones, with some not included. The sample carries over 80,000 clones, more than 90% recorded once. This sample comprised peripheral blood mononuclear cells (PBMCs), obtained at baseline. The source is a human donor with classical Hodgkin lymphoma.

The rearrangement uses TRBV10-2 and TRBJ2-5, with a weak D call TRBD2 (5 bases). V lost 6 bases and J 2 bases, leaving 19 bases between the germline ends. The V gene's germline CDR1 is WSHSY and CDR2 SAAADI. The CDR3 consists of 16 residues. The CDR3 DNA reads as TGCGCCAGCAGGCTCGGGATCCAACGCCGGCAAGAGACCCAGTACTTC. It yields the protein CASRLGIQRRQETQYF.

This clone came up once. The V gene is TRBV19, the J gene TRBJ2-7; tentative D call: TRBD1 (6 bases). The CDR3 contains 15 residues. V was pared by 4 bases and J by 2 bases, with 15 bases between. Germline CDR1 LNHDA, CDR2 SQIVND (reference sequence). CDR3 region: CASSTRQVNPYEQYF. Written as DNA, the CDR3 is TGTGCCAGTAGTACCCGACAGGTGAACCCCTACGAGCAGTACTTC.

The chain joins TRBV5-4 to TRBJ1-1; TRBD1 matches at 9 bases. The V segment lost 4 bases and the J segment 4 bases; nucleotides outside the gene matches: 8. The CDR3 loop spans 15 amino acids. Germline CDR1 reads SGHNT; CDR2 reads YYREEE (reference sequence). The CDR3, as DNA: TGTGCCAGCAGCCCCGGACAGGGGATAGGCACTGAAGCTTTCTTT. This codes for CASSPGQGIGTEAFF.

The chain employs TRBV6-5 and TRBJ1-4, with 8 bases lining up with TRBD1. This CDR3 spans 16 amino acids. The germline V gene has CDR1 MNHEY and CDR2 SVGAGI. The V and J ends lost 1 base and 8 bases, in that order; junction bases with no gene match: 9. The DNA for the CDR3 is TGTGCCAGCAGTTACTATGGACAGGGTAAAAACGAAAAACTGTTTTTT. As protein: CASSYYGQGKNEKLFF.

This rearrangement joins TRBV5-1 to TRBJ1-5; no firm D call. The CDR3 runs 15 residues. Germline values: CDR1 SGHRS, CDR2 YFSETQ. V lost 0 bases and J lost 5, with 12 bases in between. The CDR3: CASSLEPGSYQPQHF. The CDR3 DNA sequence: TGCGCCAGCAGCTTGGAACCGGGGTCTTATCAGCCCCAGCATTTT.

This clone was recorded once. The chain carries TRBV11-1 and TRBJ2-1; D call uncertain. The CDR3 is 15 residues long. Trimming took off 5 bases at V and 7 bases at J, with 18 bases between the two ends. The germline gives CDR1 SGHAT, CDR2 FQDESV (reference sequence). CDR3 sequence (DNA): TGTGCCAGCAGCCGACTCGGTGAGAACTCTAATGAGCAGTTCTTC. Translation: CASSRLGENSNEQFF. The full variable domain, with the rest looked up from reference TRBV11-1 and TRBJ2-1, is EAEVAQSPRYKITEKSQAVAFWCDPISGHATLYWYRQILGQGPELLVQFQDESVVDDSQLPKDRFSAERLKGVDSTLKIQPAELGDSAMYLCASSRLGENSNEQFFGPGTRLTVL.

CDR3 sequence reads: CASSHSVRRESSYEQYF. The CDR3, as DNA: TGTGCCAGCAGCCACTCGGTCCGGCGGGAGAGCTCCTACGAGCAGTACTTC. J is TRBJ2-7 and V is TRBV7-8; the match to TRBD2 covers 7 bases. The length of the CDR3 is 17 residues. V lost 5 bases and J lost 0; bases outside the gene matches: 13. Germline V lookup: CDR1 SGHVS, CDR2 FQNEAQ.

Note on this clone: The CDR3 ends on some other residue instead of the conserved phenylalanine or tryptophan, so this is likely a read error. The DNA is omitted, as the CDR3 cannot be located on it reliably, and the CDR3 follows TCRdb's listing. The gene calls are TRBV6-5 and TRBJ2-7; the tabulated D call, TRBD2, remains unverified against the DNA. Germline V gene sequence: CDR1 MNHEY, CDR2 SVGAGI. The CDR3 spans 13 residues, counting both ends. CDR3 in amino acids: CASSYSSGSPLVI.

The rearrangement joins TRBV13 to TRBJ2-7; D gene unclear. The germline V gene has CDR1 PRHDT and CDR2 FYEKMQ (reference sequence). V lost 6 bases and J lost 1, with 7 bases in between. The length of the CDR3 is 12 residues. This CDR3 reads CASRNTSYEQYF. CDR3 DNA: TGTGCCAGCAGAAACACATCCTACGAGCAGTACTTC.

CDR3 sequence reads: CASSLAGGYEQYF. The CDR3 bases are TGTGCCAGCAGCTTAGCGGGAGGGTACGAGCAGTACTTC. The chain employs TRBV7-6 and TRBJ2-7; 7 bases match TRBD2. CDR1 is SGHVS, CDR2 FNYEAQ, per germline. V shed 0 bases, J shed 4 bases, and the junction held 0 bases outside the gene matches. This CDR3 comprises 13 residues.

The genes are TRBV27 and TRBJ2-7; 10 nucleotides match TRBD1. Germline V gene data show CDR1 as MNHEY and CDR2 as SMNVEV (reference sequence). The CDR3 is made up of 16 amino acids. Trimming at V came to 7 bases and at J to 1 base, leaving 10 bases not matched to a gene. The CDR3 is CASMFRRDRGSYEQYF. The CDR3 coding sequence is TGTGCCAGCATGTTCCGACGGGACAGGGGATCCTACGAGCAGTACTTC.

This chain's CDR3 is CASSMAYLDYEQYF. The CDR3 nucleotides read TGTGCCAGTAGTATGGCCTACCTAGACTACGAGCAGTACTTC. The chain has TRBV19 and TRBJ2-7; D is uncertain. Trimming removed 3 bases at V and 3 bases at J, with 12 bases between. The CDR3 spans 14 residues. Per the germline V gene, CDR1 is LNHDA and CDR2 is SQIVND (reference sequence).

This clone was picked up a small number of times. V gene TRBV6-4 combines with J gene TRBJ1-2; D unresolved. Deletions cut 9 bases from V and 7 bases from J, with 18 bases between. CDR1 MRHNA and CDR2 SNTAGT come from the germline V gene. The CDR3 spans 13 residues. This CDR3 is CARTAFSPSGYTF. DNA for the CDR3: TGTGCCAGGACTGCATTCTCGCCAAGTGGCTACACCTTC.

The chain joins TRBV11-2 to TRBJ2-7; 7 positions agree with TRBD2. Germline V gene sequence: CDR1 SGHAT, CDR2 FQNNGV. The CDR3 runs 15 residues. Unmatched junction bases numbered 3, after V lost 1 base and J lost 0 bases. DNA for the CDR3: TGTGCCAGCAGCTTAGCGGGCGGGAGCTCCTACGAGCAGTACTTC. It codes for CASSLAGGSSYEQYF.

The CDR3 DNA reads as TGTGCCAGCAGTTACGGGGGGGCGTTGGGCTACACCTTC. Translating it yields CASSYGGALGYTF. The chain carries TRBV6-5 and TRBJ1-2; tentative D call: TRBD1 (6 bases). The CDR3 has 13 amino acids. Per the germline V gene, CDR1 is MNHEY and CDR2 is SVGAGI. V lost 2 bases, J lost 8 bases, and 12 bases lay in between.

The rearrangement uses TRBV7-8 and TRBJ1-5; 8 bases are shared with TRBD1. V dropped 5 bases and J dropped 6; count of bases not matched to a gene: 9. The V gene's germline CDR1 is SGHVS and CDR2 FQNEAQ. The CDR3 runs to 15 residues. CDR3 coding DNA: TGTGCCAGCAGCCCCCGGGCAGGGGGCTCTCAGCCCCAGCATTTT. It specifies CASSPRAGGSQPQHF.

The chain couples TRBV18 to TRBJ2-3; no firm D call. The germline CDR1 and CDR2 sequences are KGHSH and LQKENI. CDR3 size: 12 residues. V dropped 3 bases and J dropped 6 bases, with 7 bases sitting between them. CDR3 sequence (DNA): TGTGCCAGCTCACCGGTGGGGGATACGCAGTATTTT. It translates to CASSPVGDTQYF.

The V call is TRBV7-3, the J call TRBJ2-1; the match to TRBD2 covers 9 bases. Germline V gives CDR1 SGHTA, CDR2 FQGTGA. V lost 5 bases to trimming and J lost 2 bases; unmatched junction nucleotides: 7. The CDR3 contains 16 residues. The CDR3 nucleotides read TGTGCCAGCAGCCCCGGGACTAGCAGGGCCTACAATGAGCAGTTCTTC. Encoded protein: CASSPGTSRAYNEQFF.

The chain uses TRBV6-6 and TRBJ2-3, with TRBD2 identical over 7 bases. Per the germline V gene, CDR1 is MNHNY and CDR2 is SVGAGI (reference sequence). The CDR3 is 14 amino acids. V shed 2 bases, J shed 5 bases, and the junction held 4 bases outside the gene matches. DNA for the CDR3: TGTGCCAGCAGTTACGGTCGGGAGGTAGATACGCAGTATTTT. It is translated as CASSYGREVDTQYF.

The chain carries TRBV28 and TRBJ2-2; a weak D match, TRBD2 (5 bases). CDR3 length equals 14 residues. The germline V and J ends were trimmed by 3 bases and 7 bases, with 12 bases remaining between them. The germline gives CDR1 MDHEN, CDR2 SYDVKM. CDR3 in DNA: TGTGCCAGCAGTTTCTGGGGAGACGGCGGGGAGCTGTTTTTT. Its protein is CASSFWGDGGELFF.

The sample holds a few counts of this clone. This chain uses TRBV5-8 with TRBJ1-1; D unclear. The ends were cut back, 1 base at V and 1 base at J, with 11 bases in the middle. The germline gives CDR1 SGHTS, CDR2 YDEGEE. This CDR3 has 15 residues. CDR3 DNA sequence: TGTGCCAGCAGCTTGAGTCCTGGGCCGAACACTGAAGCTTTCTTT. Translated: CASSLSPGPNTEAFF.